The 3 T cell receptor beta chains in this list originate from one sample, sequenced in a study of radiation and T cells in renal cell carcinoma. TCRdb's table, derived via immunoSEQ multiplex PCR, lists solely in-frame clones and lacks some. The sample lists 100,000 to 150,000 clones; 88% were seen once. Time point given: blood 2 weeks post-SBRT. Treatment denoted: 15 Gy SBRT to primary tumor, nephrectomy 4 weeks later. Sequenced here: blood, sampled from a patient whose treatment included radiotherapy and nephrectomy. These receptor sequences come from a woman between 70 and 85 years old with renal cell carcinoma.

V gene TRBV5-1 combines with J gene TRBJ1-1; D gene uncertain. Germline V gene data show CDR1 as SGHRS and CDR2 as YFSETQ. Trimming pared 6 bases from V and 1 base from J, leaving 16 bases between. The CDR3 has 15 amino acids. CDR3 region: CASKLAQNWNTEAFF. The CDR3 DNA reads as TGCGCCAGCAAATTAGCGCAGAACTGGAACACTGAAGCTTTCTTT.

The chain's CDR3 is CAWAGQQSRDGYTF. The DNA for the CDR3 is TGTGCCTGGGCCGGACAGCAGTCAAGGGATGGCTACACCTTC. The V call is TRBV30, the J call TRBJ1-2; weak D call: TRBD1 (6 bases). The germline CDR1 and CDR2 sequences are GTSNPN and SVGIG (reference sequence). CDR3 size: 14 residues. V was pared by 5 bases and J by 6 bases, with 19 bases between.

This clone was recorded only once. V and J are TRBV14 and TRBJ2-4; D may be TRBD1 or TRBD2 (6 bases each). The CDR3 extends over 18 amino acids. The germline V gene encodes CDR1 SGHDN and CDR2 FVKESK. The V end lost 0 bases, the J end lost 0 bases, and 15 bases lay between the germline ends. The CDR3: CASSQDLGGSPAKNIQYF. The CDR3 region has the DNA TGTGCCAGCAGCCAAGATCTGGGGGGCAGCCCAGCCAAAAACATTCAGTACTTC.